This T cell receptor (beta chain) was observed in a study of blood T cell repertoires in COVID-19. Study background: Acute and convalescent COVID-19 specimens originated in the United States, Italy and Spain. In each case, the material was cDNA or gDNA derived from T cells, B-cell-depleted T cells, or PBMCs.

Data came from immunoSEQ multiplex PCR; TCRdb stores just in-frame clones and leaves some out. The sample holds hundreds of thousands of clones, 70% to 90% seen once. The sample consisted of peripheral blood. The sequence was collected from a human donor in a cohort sampled during active COVID-19.

For the CDR3, the DNA is TGTGCCAGCAGCCCCAGACCGAAATCGGAGGGCTACACCTTC. Its protein product is CASSPRPKSEGYTF. The chain combines TRBV9 with TRBJ1-2, with unresolved D. V lost 4 bases and J 8 bases, leaving 18 bases between the germline ends. CDR1 is SGDLS, CDR2 YYNGEE, per germline. The CDR3 covers 14 residues. Using reference TRBV9 and TRBJ1-2 for the parts outside the CDR3, the full variable domain is DSGVTQTPKHLITATGQRVTLRCSPRSGDLSVYWYQQSLDQGLQFLIQYYNGEERAKGNILERFSAQQFPDLHSELNLSSLELGDSALYFCASSPRPKSEGYTFGSGTRLTVV.